The 29 T cell receptor beta chains below come from one sample, sequenced in a study of T cell repertoires in cytomegalovirus infection. TCRdb re-called the reads with MiXCR, one entry per CDR3 protein. The table shows about 770,000 distinct CDR3 sequences, with almost 30% occurring only once. No cognate antigen is known for these TCRs. The input for sequencing was cultured CD8+ T cells from PBMCs, taken from culture after CMV antigen stimulation. Receptor source: a human donor in good health (CMV status not recorded). Some clones in this sample may be carry-over from other donors' samples.

The CDR3 nucleotides read TGTGCCAGCAGTCCCATATCACTCCCCACAGATACGCAGTATTTT. Protein sequence: CASSPISLPTDTQYF. J is TRBJ2-3 and V is TRBV28, with D hard to call. Trimming stripped 5 bases from V and 2 bases from J, with 14 bases between. This CDR3 has 15 amino acids. Germline V CDR1 and CDR2: MDHEN, SYDVKM.

V is TRBV3-1 and J is TRBJ1-6, with D unresolved. V dropped 1 base and J dropped 2 bases, with 6 bases sitting between them. CDR3 length equals 15 residues. The germline V gene encodes CDR1 LGHDT and CDR2 YNNKEL (reference sequence). The CDR3 nucleotides read TGTGCCAGCAGCCAAGCGAGAGCCTATAATTCACCCCTCCACTTT. Encoded protein: CASSQARAYNSPLHF. The entire variable domain, with the rest obtained from reference TRBV3-1 and TRBJ1-6, is as follows: DTAVSQTPKYLVTQMGNDKSIKCEQNLGHDTMYWYKQDSKKFLKIMFSYNNKELIINETVPNRFSPKSPDKAHLNLHINSLELGDSAVYFCASSQARAYNSPLHFGNGTRLTVT.

The rearrangement links TRBV6-1 to TRBJ2-7, with TRBD1 matching 7 bases. The V gene end was trimmed by 6 bases and the J gene end by 5 bases; junction bases not matched to a gene: 7. The germline CDR1 and CDR2 sequences are MNHNS and SASEGT. The CDR3 runs to 13 residues. CDR3 protein: CASSQTGFNEQYF. DNA of the CDR3: TGTGCCAGCAGCCAGACAGGGTTCAACGAGCAGTACTTC.

The genes are TRBV5-1 and TRBJ1-1; a weak D match, TRBD1 (5 bases). This CDR3 has 15 residues. Germline V lookup: CDR1 SGHRS, CDR2 YFSETQ. With 0 bases removed from V and 4 bases from J, the gap between germline ends came to 13 bases. CDR3 nucleotide sequence: TGCGCCAGCAGCTTGGGTCGGGGGAGACCCACTGAAGCTTTCTTT. Translating gives CASSLGRGRPTEAFF.

J is TRBJ2-5 and V is TRBV10-3; TRBD2 might be the D (6 bases). The CDR3 is 13 amino acids. V was shortened by 9 bases and J by 3 bases, with 14 bases between the two germline ends. CDR1 ENHRY and CDR2 SYGVKD come from the germline V gene. The DNA of the CDR3 is TGTGCCATGGGGCTCGGAGGGGAAGAGACCCAGTACTTC. This translates into CAMGLGGEETQYF.

This chain joins TRBV3-1 and TRBJ1-6; maybe TRBD1 (5 bases). The CDR3 has 15 residues. Germline V CDR1 and CDR2: LGHDT, YNNKEL (reference sequence). V lost 0 bases and J lost 5, with 8 bases in between. CDR3 residues: CASSQDMGDNSPLHF. CDR3 nucleotide sequence: TGTGCCAGCAGCCAAGACATGGGGGATAATTCACCCCTCCACTTT.

This clonotype has just a few counts. The chain joins TRBV27 to TRBJ1-2, with D unresolved. The V gene's germline CDR1 is MNHEY and CDR2 SMNVEV (reference sequence). Between the trimmed V and J ends, which lost 2 bases and 2 bases, there was a span of 6 bases. This CDR3 contains 13 residues. The CDR3 protein is CASSLQENYGYTF. In DNA form, the CDR3 reads TGTGCCAGCAGTTTACAGGAGAACTATGGCTACACCTTC.

The table lists this clonotype with many counts. The rearrangement joins TRBV6-6 to TRBJ2-1; D is undetermined. The germline gives CDR1 MNHNY, CDR2 SVGAGI (reference sequence). V gave up 6 bases and J gave up 5 bases, with 8 bases separating them. This CDR3 region has 12 residues. The CDR3 sequence is CASRPRNNEQFF. The CDR3 coding sequence is TGTGCCAGCAGACCGAGAAACAATGAGCAGTTCTTC.

This clonotype has a single count. This rearrangement joins TRBV6-5 to TRBJ2-1; D might be TRBD1 (5 bases). The CDR3 length is 16 residues. V dropped 0 bases and J dropped 4 bases, with 13 bases sitting between them. Germline V CDR1 and CDR2: MNHEY, SVGAGI. CDR3 bases: TGTGCCAGCAGTTACTCGATCGGACACCAATACAATGAGCAGTTCTTC. This encodes CASSYSIGHQYNEQFF.

The CDR3 is CASSLEWSGELFF. In DNA, the CDR3 is TGTGCCAGCAGCTTGGAATGGTCCGGGGAGCTGTTTTTT. The chain couples TRBV7-8 to TRBJ2-2; D remains unclear. V was trimmed by 3 bases and J by 6 bases, leaving 8 bases between them. The germline gives CDR1 SGHVS, CDR2 FQNEAQ. CDR3 length: 13 residues.

The chain combines TRBV9 with TRBJ2-1, with a tentative D call TRBD1 (5 bases). The ends were cut back, 0 bases at V and 12 bases at J, with 7 bases in the middle. Germline assignment: CDR1 SGDLS and CDR2 YYNGEE. This CDR3 contains 11 residues. For the CDR3, the DNA is TGTGCCAGCAGCGTAGGGGGCAGGCAGTTCTTC. Protein product: CASSVGGRQFF. Supplemented by reference TRBV9 and TRBJ2-1, the full variable domain reads DSGVTQTPKHLITATGQRVTLRCSPRSGDLSVYWYQQSLDQGLQFLIQYYNGEERAKGNILERFSAQQFPDLHSELNLSSLELGDSALYFCASSVGGRQFFGPGTRLTVL.

The chain employs TRBV2 and TRBJ2-2; TRBD2 aligns across 10 bases. The V and J ends lost 2 bases and 3 bases, in that order; junction bases with no gene match: 9. The CDR3 has 18 residues. Germline V gives CDR1 SNHLY, CDR2 FYNNEI. CDR3: CASSEQLAGPPDTGELFF. CDR3 coding DNA: TGTGCCAGCAGTGAACAACTAGCGGGGCCGCCGGACACCGGGGAGCTGTTTTTT.

This clonotype occurred a few times. The V gene is TRBV7-8, the J gene TRBJ2-3, with 8 bases fitting TRBD2. The CDR3 extends over 17 amino acids. Trimming took 2 bases from V and 3 from J; bases not matched to a gene: 10. Germline CDR1 SGHVS, CDR2 FQNEAQ. This chain's CDR3 is CASSLRLGRLATDTQYF. The CDR3 nucleotides are TGTGCCAGCAGCTTACGATTGGGGCGACTAGCGACAGATACGCAGTATTTT. Combining the CDR3 with reference TRBV7-8 and TRBJ2-3 gives the whole variable domain GAGVSQSPRYKVAKRGQDVALRCDPISGHVSLFWYQQALGQGPEFLTYFQNEAQLDKSGLPSDRFFAERPEGSVSTLKIQRTQQEDSAVYLCASSLRLGRLATDTQYFGPGTRLTVL.

This clonotype was recorded at least ten times. The rearrangement links TRBV7-8 to TRBJ2-7, with 8 nucleotides matching TRBD2. Germline CDR1 is SGHVS and CDR2 is FQNEAQ. V lost 5 bases, J lost 5 bases, and 11 bases stayed unmatched. This CDR3 is 15 amino acids long. The CDR3 region is CASSPRGAGDHEQYF. The CDR3 DNA is TGTGCCAGCAGCCCCCGGGGAGCGGGGGACCACGAGCAGTACTTC.

This clonotype was observed at least ten times. The J gene is TRBJ2-5, the V gene TRBV7-2; D not certain. The CDR3 totals 12 residues. Trimming took 1 base from V and 4 from J, leaving 4 bases between them. Germline V gene lookup returns CDR1 SGHTA and CDR2 FQGNSA. The CDR3 DNA is TGTGCCAGCAGCTTAGTAGGAGAGACCCAGTACTTC. Its protein is CASSLVGETQYF.

This clonotype was counted ten times or more. The chain uses TRBV7-3 and TRBJ2-2; the match to TRBD2 covers 8 bases. CDR1 and CDR2 (germline): SGHTA, FQGTGA. Trimming at V came to 5 bases and at J to 0 bases, leaving 8 bases not matched to a gene. This CDR3 contains 17 residues. Written as DNA, the CDR3 is TGTGCCAGCAGCCCGCGCGGGGGGCTCGCGAACACCGGGGAGCTGTTTTTT. Its protein product is CASSPRGGLANTGELFF.

V and J are TRBV28 and TRBJ1-1, with D possibly being TRBD1 (6 bases). The V end lost 2 bases, the J end lost 1 base, and 14 bases lay between the germline ends. This CDR3 spans 16 amino acids. Germline V gene lookup returns CDR1 MDHEN and CDR2 SYDVKM. For the CDR3, the DNA is TGTGCCAGCAGTTTACTGCAACAGGGCTCGAACACTGAAGCTTTCTTT. Its translation: CASSLLQQGSNTEAFF.

This chain uses TRBV24-1 with TRBJ1-2; 8 nucleotides align to TRBD1. The J segment lost 6 bases and the V segment lost 4 bases, leaving 6 bases of the junction unmatched. The CDR3 runs 14 residues. The germline CDR1 and CDR2 sequences are KGHDR and SFDVKD. This chain's CDR3 is CATSESDRADGYTF. In DNA form, the CDR3 reads TGTGCCACCAGTGAATCGGACAGGGCGGATGGCTACACCTTC.

The J gene is TRBJ1-5, the V gene TRBV6-1; 8 positions agree with TRBD1. The CDR3 runs 15 residues. The germline CDR1 and CDR2 sequences are MNHNS and SASEGT. V trimming: 8 bases; J trimming: 0 bases; junction bases outside the gene matches: 6. In DNA, the CDR3 is TGTGCCAGCGGGGACAGGCACTATAGCAATCAGCCCCAGCATTTT. Its protein product is CASGDRHYSNQPQHF.

This clonotype was counted a single time. The chain employs TRBV7-4 and TRBJ1-6; D gene uncertain. V was trimmed by 2 bases and J by 14 bases, leaving 7 bases between them. The germline gives CDR1 SGHVT, CDR2 SQSDAQ. The CDR3 spans 11 residues. CDR3: CASSLMHALHF. The CDR3 bases are TGTGCCAGCAGCTTAATGCATGCCCTCCACTTT. The full variable domain, rest sourced from reference TRBV7-4 and TRBJ1-6, is GAGVSQSPRYKVAKRGRDVALRCDSISGHVTLYWYRQTLGQGSEVLTYSQSDAQRDKSGRPSGRFSAERPERSVSTLKIQRTEQGDSAVYLCASSLMHALHFGNGTRLTVT.

A few counts support this clonotype. The J gene is TRBJ1-4, the V gene TRBV24-1, with a possible D match to TRBD1 (6 bases). This CDR3 contains 15 residues. Germline CDR1 is KGHDR and CDR2 is SFDVKD. V lost 3 bases, J lost 8 bases, and 15 bases lay in between. DNA for the CDR3: TGTGCCACCAGTGATGGCGGGCAGGGGTACGAAAAACTGTTTTTT. Translation: CATSDGGQGYEKLFF.

The CDR3 DNA is TGTGCCAGCAGAGCGGGACAGGGCAATGAGCAGTTCTTC. Residues: CASRAGQGNEQFF. The chain combines TRBV2 with TRBJ2-1; 9 bases match TRBD1. CDR3 length: 13 amino acids. Trimming removed 6 bases from V and 6 bases from J; junction bases left unmatched: 3. Per germline, CDR1 SNHLY and CDR2 FYNNEI.

This clonotype was recorded a few times. V gene TRBV7-9 combines with J gene TRBJ1-2, with D perhaps matching TRBD1 (5 bases). The germline V and J ends were trimmed by 4 bases and 6 bases, with 12 bases remaining between them. This CDR3 comprises 13 residues. CDR1 and CDR2 (germline): SEHNR, FQNEAQ (reference sequence). As DNA, the CDR3 is TGTGCCAGCAGCTCGGGACGGCGGGATGGCTACACCTTC. Its translation: CASSSGRRDGYTF.

This rearrangement joins TRBV19 to TRBJ1-2, with a weak D call TRBD1 (6 bases). Germline V gene sequence: CDR1 LNHDA, CDR2 SQIVND (reference sequence). There are 13 residues in the CDR3. The CDR3 protein is CAVSKGGSDGYTF. CDR3 sequence (DNA): TGTGCTGTTTCCAAGGGGGGGTCGGATGGCTACACCTTC.

The CDR3 loop is CASSLLKGFNHANTGELFF. The DNA of the CDR3 is TGTGCCAGCAGCTTGTTGAAAGGTTTCAACCACGCGAACACCGGGGAGCTGTTTTTT. This chain joins TRBV14 and TRBJ2-2, with D hard to call. Germline CDR1 and CDR2: SGHDN and FVKESK. The CDR3 has 19 amino acids. The ends were cut back, 5 bases at V and 0 bases at J, with 22 bases in the middle. The whole variable domain, remainder taken from reference TRBV14 and TRBJ2-2, is EAGVTQFPSHSVIEKGQTVTLRCDPISGHDNLYWYRRVMGKEIKFLLHFVKESKQDESGMPNNRFLAERTGGTYSTLKVQPAELEDSGVYFCASSLLKGFNHANTGELFFGEGSRLTVL.

About this clonotype: The junction does not match germline at one end; this may be a read error. The chain has TRBV7-4 and TRBJ2-1; D call uncertain. CDR1 SGHVT and CDR2 SQSDAQ come from the germline V gene. The CDR3 sequence is 13 residues long. Here the CDR3 reads CVSSLPPVNEQFF. CDR3 coding DNA: TGTGTCAGCAGCTTACCCCCGGTCAATGAGCAGTTCTTC.

This chain connects TRBV20-1 to TRBJ2-3, with D hard to call. CDR3 length: 13 residues. Germline-derived CDR1 and CDR2 are DFQATT and SNEGSKA (reference sequence). Trimming stripped 5 bases from V and 2 bases from J, with 11 bases between. CDR3 coding DNA: TGCAGTGCTGGTAGACACACCACAGATACGCAGTATTTT. Its translation: CSAGRHTTDTQYF.

Ten or more counts support this clonotype. The chain carries TRBV11-2 and TRBJ1-2; a weak D match, TRBD1 (5 bases). CDR3 length: 16 amino acids. V lost 4 bases and J 2 bases, leaving 17 bases between the germline ends. Germline assignment: CDR1 SGHAT and CDR2 FQNNGV. The CDR3 DNA reads TGTGCCAGCAGCTGGAACCGGGTGGGGACCAACTATGGCTACACCTTC. Residues: CASSWNRVGTNYGYTF. Filled out from reference TRBV11-2 and TRBJ1-2, the complete variable domain reads EAGVAQSPRYKIIEKRQSVAFWCNPISGHATLYWYQQILGQGPKLLIQFQNNGVVDDSQLPKDRFSAERLKGVDSTLKIQPAKLEDSAVYLCASSWNRVGTNYGYTFGSGTRLTVV.

This clonotype showed up many times. The CDR3, as DNA: TGTGCCAGCGGGGACAGTCTCCAAGAGACCCAGTACTTC. This sequence encodes CASGDSLQETQYF. The V gene is TRBV12-3 or TRBV12-4, the J gene TRBJ2-5, with 7 bases aligning to TRBD1. Trimming removed 8 bases from V and 1 base from J; junction bases left unmatched: 4. The CDR3 has 13 amino acids.